A selection of T cell receptor beta chains follows, all from one sample in a study of CD8 T cells in ankylosing spondylitis. MiXCR, applied by TCRdb to the 5' RACE reads, yields one record per CDR3 protein. The sample shows 200,000 to 250,000 distinct CDR3 sequences, around 19% of them seen only once. Specimen: blood, either unsorted or a sorted T cell fraction (not recorded which). The receptors derive from a male donor with ankylosing spondylitis. Both conserved end residues are part of each CDR3. D genes are given only for firm matches. Clone sizes are given selectively: once, few, many, or a class where the clone is expanded.

V gene	J gene	D gene	clone size	CDR3 protein	CDR3 DNA
TRBV4-3	TRBJ1-4	TRBD1	.	CASSQDLTGDEKLFF	TGCGCCAGCAGCCAAGATTTGACAGGGGACGAAAAACTGTTTTTT
TRBV27	TRBJ2-7	.	.	CASSPNLGLSYEQYF	TGTGCCAGCAGCCCAAACCTCGGACTGTCCTACGAGCAGTACTTC
TRBV12-3/TRBV12-4	TRBJ2-7	.	many	CASSLTTPLQQYF	TGTGCCAGCAGTTTAACCACTCCTCTCCAGCAGTACTTC
TRBV27	TRBJ1-2	TRBD1	.	CASSLSGQGFGYTF	TGTGCCAGCAGTTTATCGGGACAGGGGTTTGGCTACACCTTC
TRBV11-1	TRBJ2-1	TRBD1	.	CASSKRPGQDPLPLSYNEQFF	TGTGCCAGCAGCAAGAGACCGGGACAGGATCCTCTCCCCCTCTCCTACAATGAGCAGTTCTTC
TRBV2	TRBJ1-1	.	.	CASSEYRGEAFF	TGTGCCAGCAGTGAATATAGGGGGGAAGCTTTCTTT
TRBV2	TRBJ1-1	TRBD1	.	CASSDGQGGTEAFF	TGTGCCAGCAGTGATGGACAGGGTGGCACTGAAGCTTTCTTT
TRBV5-1	TRBJ1-1	TRBD1	many	CASSWTGGTEAFF	TGCGCCAGCAGCTGGACAGGGGGCACTGAAGCTTTCTTT
TRBV27	TRBJ2-4	.	.	CASTSTWGENIQYF	TGTGCCAGTACATCGACATGGGGGGAAAACATTCAGTACTTC
TRBV20-1	TRBJ2-2	.	few	CSAPPFGNTGELFF	TGCAGTGCCCCGCCGTTTGGGAACACCGGGGAGCTGTTTTTT
TRBV13	TRBJ2-2	.	few	CASSLSARLTPGELFF	TGTGCCAGCAGCTTATCCGCCAGGCTTACCCCCGGGGAGCTGTTTTTT
TRBV5-1	TRBJ2-2	.	.	CASSLVVPGELFF	TGCGCCAGCAGCTTGGTTGTCCCCGGGGAGCTGTTTTTT
TRBV4-3	TRBJ2-7	TRBD1	few	CASSHHDRGGSYEQYF	TGCGCCAGCAGCCACCACGACAGGGGGGGATCCTACGAGCAGTACTTC
TRBV12-3/TRBV12-4	TRBJ1-2	.	.	CASSPTDPGVNYGYTF	TGTGCCAGCAGCCCGACTGACCCCGGGGTGAACTATGGCTACACCTTC
TRBV6-5	TRBJ2-7	TRBD2	few	CASSYGTSGTYEQYF	TGTGCCAGCAGTTACGGGACTAGCGGTACCTACGAGCAGTACTTC
TRBV30	TRBJ1-1	.	.	CALHHGGTEAFF	TGTGCCTTACATCACGGTGGCACTGAAGCTTTCTTT
TRBV4-1	TRBJ1-6	.	.	CASSQLGARSYNSPLHF	TGCGCCAGCAGCCAATTAGGGGCACGGTCCTATAATTCACCCCTCCACTTT
TRBV13	TRBJ2-1	TRBD2	many	CASSLEGLVIYEQFF	TGTGCCAGCAGCTTAGAGGGACTAGTGATCTATGAGCAGTTCTTC
TRBV20-1	TRBJ2-1	TRBD2	.	CSARVTSGNYNEQFF	TGCAGTGCTAGAGTTACTAGCGGGAACTACAATGAGCAGTTCTTC
TRBV29-1	TRBJ2-5	.	few	CSVESGLEETQYF	TGCAGCGTTGAATCTGGGCTGGAAGAGACCCAGTACTTC
TRBV27	TRBJ2-1	.	.	CASSLRWDNEQFF	TGTGCCAGCAGTTTAAGATGGGACAATGAGCAGTTCTTC
TRBV3-1	TRBJ2-2	TRBD2	.	CASSPGLAGGPRNTGELFF	TGTGCCAGCAGCCCGGGACTAGCGGGAGGCCCCCGAAACACCGGGGAGCTGTTTTTT
TRBV28	TRBJ2-1	.	.	CASSPNSRQAEQFF	TGTGCCAGCAGTCCTAATAGCCGACAGGCAGAGCAGTTCTTC
TRBV7-9	TRBJ2-5	TRBD2	few	CASSPSGIKETQYF	TGTGCCAGCAGCCCGAGCGGGATTAAAGAGACCCAGTACTTC
TRBV12-3/TRBV12-4	TRBJ1-5	TRBD1	once	CASSRGHNQPQHF	TGTGCCAGCAGCAGGGGGCACAATCAGCCCCAGCATTTT
TRBV13	TRBJ2-4	.	few	CASSLVSGPKNIQYF	TGTGCCAGCAGCTTAGTCTCCGGGCCTAAAAACATTCAGTACTTC
TRBV27	TRBJ2-7	.	many	CATSFSHGYEQYF	TGTGCCACCTCTTTTTCTCACGGGTACGAGCAGTACTTC
TRBV5-1	TRBJ2-1	.	.	CASRRESYNEQFF	TGCGCCAGCCGACGGGAAAGCTACAATGAGCAGTTCTTC
TRBV7-8	TRBJ2-2	.	many	CASSLAENTGELFF	TGTGCCAGCAGCTTAGCGGAAAACACCGGGGAGCTGTTTTTT
TRBV5-1	TRBJ2-1	.	.	CASSLIWSDEQFF	TGCGCCAGCAGCTTGATTTGGTCCGATGAGCAGTTCTTC
TRBV9	TRBJ2-2	TRBD2	few	CASSVESSGRGTGELFF	TGTGCCAGCAGCGTAGAGTCTAGCGGGAGGGGCACCGGGGAGCTGTTTTTT
TRBV6-1	TRBJ1-1	.	.	CASSDPQGYTEAFF	TGTGCCAGCAGTGATCCTCAGGGGTACACTGAAGCTTTCTTT
TRBV10-2	TRBJ2-7	.	.	CASSDREWSSYEQYF	TGCGCCAGCAGTGACCGGGAGTGGAGCTCCTACGAGCAGTACTTC
TRBV5-4	TRBJ2-3	.	.	CASSYGPDTQYF	TGTGCCAGCAGCTATGGCCCAGATACGCAGTATTTT
TRBV9	TRBJ1-1	TRBD1	.	CASSVGTGRDTEAFF	TGTGCCAGCAGCGTAGGGACAGGGCGCGACACTGAAGCTTTCTTT
TRBV7-9	TRBJ2-5	.	few	CASRHQETQYF	TGTGCCAGCAGGCATCAAGAGACCCAGTACTTC
TRBV7-9	TRBJ2-5	TRBD2	few	CASSSPGLAGSETQYF	TGTGCCAGCAGCTCGCCGGGACTAGCGGGATCAGAGACCCAGTACTTC
TRBV5-1	TRBJ2-1	.	few	CASSLFVAGSSYNEQFF	TGCGCCAGCAGCTTGTTTGTCGCGGGCAGCTCCTACAATGAGCAGTTCTTC
TRBV20-1	TRBJ1-1	TRBD1	few	CSATTRDRGTEAFF	TGCAGTGCAACTACCCGGGACAGGGGCACTGAAGCTTTCTTT
TRBV15	TRBJ1-1	.	few	CATSRDLSWQDTNTEAFF	TGTGCCACCAGCAGAGATCTATCGTGGCAGGATACGAACACTGAAGCTTTCTTT
TRBV12-1	TRBJ1-2	.	.	CASSRAAGGDGYTF	TGTGCCAGCAGCCGCGCGGCAGGGGGCGATGGCTACACCTTC
TRBV28	TRBJ2-3	TRBD2	many	CASSLEGGPDPDTQYF	TGTGCCAGCAGTTTAGAGGGAGGGCCCGACCCAGATACGCAGTATTTT
TRBV11-2	TRBJ2-7	TRBD2	few	CASSWGGGSYEQYF	TGTGCCAGCAGCTGGGGGGGGGGATCCTACGAGCAGTACTTC
TRBV11-2	TRBJ2-7	.	.	CASSLMGEQYF	TGTGCCAGCAGCTTGATGGGCGAGCAGTACTTC
TRBV12-3/TRBV12-4	TRBJ2-3	.	many	CASSPGGGTDTQYF	TGTGCCAGCAGTCCCGGGGGAGGCACAGATACGCAGTATTTT
TRBV20-1	TRBJ2-1	TRBD2	few	CSAPGLAGASYNEQFF	TGCAGTGCCCCGGGACTAGCGGGGGCCTCCTACAATGAGCAGTTCTTC
TRBV5-6	TRBJ2-3	.	.	CASSLGASTDTQYF	TGTGCCAGCAGCTTGGGTGCAAGCACAGATACGCAGTATTTT
TRBV7-3	TRBJ2-2	.	.	CASSPGVYTGELFF	TGTGCCAGCAGCCCCGGAGTATACACCGGGGAGCTGTTTTTT
TRBV4-1	TRBJ2-7	.	few	CASSQGPEAYEQYF	TGCGCCAGCAGCCAAGGTCCTGAAGCCTACGAGCAGTACTTC
TRBV4-3	TRBJ2-6	TRBD2	few	CASSQAMGGFRANVLTF	TGCGCCAGCAGCCAAGCCATGGGGGGGTTCAGGGCCAACGTCCTGACTTTC
TRBV11-2	TRBJ1-2	TRBD1	few	CASSSQGAYTF	TGTGCCAGCAGCTCACAGGGGGCCTACACCTTC